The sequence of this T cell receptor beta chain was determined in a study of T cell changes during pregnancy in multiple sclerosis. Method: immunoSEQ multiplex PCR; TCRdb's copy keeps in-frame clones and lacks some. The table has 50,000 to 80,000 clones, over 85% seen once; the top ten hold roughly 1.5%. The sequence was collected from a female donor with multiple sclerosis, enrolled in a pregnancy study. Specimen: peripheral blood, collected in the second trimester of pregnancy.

The CDR3 loop is CASSPPGQGTYEQYF. The CDR3, as DNA: TGTGCCAGCTCACCTCCGGGACAGGGGACCTACGAGCAGTACTTC. The V and J genes are TRBV18 and TRBJ2-7; 10 bases match TRBD1. Unmatched junction bases numbered 4, after V lost 3 bases and J lost 2 bases. Germline-derived CDR1 and CDR2 are KGHSH and LQKENI. The CDR3 is 15 residues long. Supplemented by reference TRBV18 and TRBJ2-7, the full variable domain reads NAGVMQNPRHLVRRRGQEARLRCSPMKGHSHVYWYRQLPEEGLKFMVYLQKENIIDESGMPKERFSAEFPKEGPSILRIQQVVRGDSAAYFCASSPPGQGTYEQYFGPGTRLTVT.